Listed below are T cell receptor beta chains from one sample, sequenced in a study of blood T cell repertoires in COVID-19. Profiling relied on immunoSEQ multiplex PCR, and the TCRdb table lists in-frame clones only, not all of them. The sample holds about 120,000 clones; roughly 81% are singletons and the top ten take about 3.6%. The sequenced sample was peripheral blood. The receptors derive from a man aged 35 to 55 with acute or convalescent COVID-19. The CDR3 runs from the conserved cysteine through the conserved F or W. Each record gives: V gene, CDR3 protein.

V: TRBV5-4
CDR3: CASSLEGLPKGTDTQYF

V: TRBV5-1
CDR3: CASSLEPPESGANVLTF

V: TRBV5-8
CDR3: CASSSTGDTGELFF

V: TRBV7-9
CDR3: CASSQWGGLTYEQYF

V: TRBV27
CDR3: CASGTGNEQFF

V: TRBV5-6
CDR3: CASSWGRQPEGYTF

V: TRBV21-1
CDR3: CNGGASTGELFF

V: TRBV19
CDR3: CASSKIRDSPTYEQYF

V: TRBV21-1
CDR3: CASNRDRALREQYF

V: TRBV9
CDR3: CASSAGTGAYTEAFF

V: TRBV24-1
CDR3: CATSDLYGELFF

V: TRBV14
CDR3: CASSQSSGYNEQFF

V: TRBV27
CDR3: CASRPGQRGGYTF

V: TRBV11-2
CDR3: CASSLAGRVIEAFF

V: TRBV19
CDR3: CASSIGGTTYQPQHF

V: TRBV7-2
CDR3: CASSLVDDRGYEQYF

V: TRBV7-3
CDR3: CASSFTGGEQFF